The rows below give T cell receptor beta chains drawn from one sample of a study of monozygotic twins with cystic fibrosis. Measured with immunoSEQ multiplex PCR; TCRdb has only the in-frame clones, and not every one. This sample has around 26,000 clones, with about 96% found just once. The source material was blood. All receptors derive from a girl aged 2-10 years with cystic fibrosis. The CDR3 runs from the conserved cysteine through the conserved F or W. The D gene is left open where the match is weak. For some rows the clone size is stated as once, few or many, or as a class when expanded; others skip it.

J gene | V gene | clone size | D gene | CDR3 DNA | CDR3 protein
TRBJ2-1 | TRBV4-3 | . | TRBD2 | TGCGCCAGCAGCCTAAACCCGGGAGGCGCCGGTGATGAGCAGTTCTTC | CASSLNPGGAGDEQFF
TRBJ2-7 | TRBV27 | . | TRBD1 | TGTGCCAGCAGTCCCGGGACAGGGGACTACGAGCAGTACTTC | CASSPGTGDYEQYF
TRBJ2-1 | TRBV7-6 | . | TRBD2 | TGTGCCAGCAGCTTAGTCGGCGGGAGGGCCGGAGTTTACAATGAGCAGTTCTTC | CASSLVGGRAGVYNEQFF
TRBJ2-3 | TRBV11-1 | . | . | TGTGCCAGCAGTGACCGGTACACAGATACGCAGTATTTT | CASSDRYTDTQYF
TRBJ2-1 | TRBV9 | . | TRBD2 | TGTGCCAGCAGCGTAGCCCCGGGACTACTTATTGGTGAGCAGTTCTTC | CASSVAPGLLIGEQFF
TRBJ2-3 | TRBV5-1 | . | . | TGCGCCAGCGCTCTAGGGGGCACAGATACGCAGTATTTT | CASALGGTDTQYF
TRBJ2-2 | TRBV29-1 | . | . | TGCAGCGTTGAAGAACCGGGGCGGTTCACCGGGGAGCTGTTTTTT | CSVEEPGRFTGELFF
TRBJ1-3 | TRBV6-6 | . | . | TGTGCCAGCAGTCAGAGACAGGAGTCATCTGGAAACACCATATATTTT | CASSQRQESSGNTIYF
TRBJ2-7 | TRBV27 | . | TRBD1 | TGTGCCAGCAGTTTAGGGACAGGGGGCGCCTACTACGAGCAGTACTTC | CASSLGTGGAYYEQYF
TRBJ1-1 | TRBV30 | . | . | TGTGCCTGGACAACCGGGACATTGAACACTGAAGCTTTCTTT | CAWTTGTLNTEAFF
TRBJ2-7 | TRBV28 | . | TRBD2 | TGTGCCAGCAAAGCGCGGGGGTCCTACGAGCAGTACTTC | CASKARGSYEQYF
TRBJ2-7 | TRBV28 | . | . | TGTGCCAGCAGTTTATATCGGTGGAGCGAGCAGTACTTC | CASSLYRWSEQYF
TRBJ2-1 | TRBV9 | . | . | TGTGCCAGCAGCGAGGCCCCTATAGATGAGCAGTTCTTC | CASSEAPIDEQFF
TRBJ2-1 | TRBV14 | . | . | TGTGCCAGCAGCCAAGTCTTTGTGGGGACCCATCTCTTGAATGAGCAGTTCTTC | CASSQVFVGTHLLNEQFF
TRBJ2-1 | TRBV21-1 | . | . | TGTGCCAGACGAGGGACAGGGGGCAATGAGCAGTTCTTC | CARRGTGGNEQFF
TRBJ1-4 | TRBV27 | . | . | TGTGCCAGCAGTTTTTCAAGGATAGAGGAAAAACTGTTTTTT | CASSFSRIEEKLFF
TRBJ2-7 | TRBV9 | . | . | TGTGCCAGCAGCCCGGCCCCTAGCTTCTACGAGCAGTACTTC | CASSPAPSFYEQYF
TRBJ1-2 | TRBV9 | . | . | TGTGCCAGCGGAGACAGGCCTTTTAAGGCGGGCTACACCTTC | CASGDRPFKAGYTF
TRBJ2-1 | TRBV29-1 | . | TRBD2 | TGCAGCGTTGAAGGCATACTAGCGGGAGGGCCAAACTCCTACAATGAGCAGTTCTTC | CSVEGILAGGPNSYNEQFF
TRBJ2-1 | TRBV25-1 | . | . | TGTGCCAGCAGTGAATATGGAACAGGGCATGAGCAGTTCTTC | CASSEYGTGHEQFF
TRBJ2-7 | TRBV5-4 | . | TRBD2 | TGTGCCAGCAGCCGCGGGACTAGCGGGACCTCCTACGAGCAGTACTTC | CASSRGTSGTSYEQYF
TRBJ2-1 | TRBV27 | . | . | TGTGCCAGCAGTCCGACCTGGGTGAATGAGCAGTTCTTC | CASSPTWVNEQFF
TRBJ2-7 | TRBV5-4 | . | . | TGTGCCAGCAGCTTGGGGGGGTCTAATAAGGTTTACGAGCAGTACTTC | CASSLGGSNKVYEQYF
TRBJ2-7 | TRBV25-1 | . | TRBD1 | TGTGCCAGCAGTGATCGACAGGGGTACCCTTCCTACGAGCAGTACTTC | CASSDRQGYPSYEQYF
TRBJ2-2 | TRBV19 | . | . | TGTGCCAGTAGTAAGGTAACCAGGGCTAACACCGGGGAGCTGTTTTTT | CASSKVTRANTGELFF
TRBJ1-2 | TRBV12-5 | . | TRBD1 | TGTGCTAGTGGTTTGGACCGGGACAGGGGCTTAGGCTACACCTTC | CASGLDRDRGLGYTF
TRBJ1-2 | TRBV29-1 | . | TRBD1 | TGCAGCGCCTTGGACAGGGAGGGACCCTATGGCTACACCTTC | CSALDREGPYGYTF
TRBJ2-7 | TRBV27 | . | . | TGTGCCAGCAGGAGCAGGGTTAAGTACGAGCAGTACTTC | CASRSRVKYEQYF
TRBJ2-5 | TRBV7-3 | . | . | TGTGCCAGCAGCCCGACAGGCCTCCAAGAGACCCAGTACTTC | CASSPTGLQETQYF
TRBJ2-7 | TRBV6-5 | . | . | TGTGCCAGCACTTACGACTTCTACGAGCAGTACTTC | CASTYDFYEQYF
TRBJ2-4 | TRBV7-2 | once | . | TGTGCCAGCAGCTTACTACCGGGACACAATATAGCCAAAAACATTCAGTACTTC | CASSLLPGHNIAKNIQYF
TRBJ2-1 | TRBV4-1 | . | TRBD2 | TGCGCCAGCAGCCTCTGGACTAGCGCGAGGAGGAATGAGCAGTTCTTC | CASSLWTSARRNEQFF
TRBJ2-1 | TRBV28 | . | . | TGTGCCAGCAGTTTCCGGGACAACTCCTACAATGAGCAGTTCTTC | CASSFRDNSYNEQFF
TRBJ2-3 | TRBV10-3 | . | TRBD2 | TGTGCCATCAGTGCTCCCGGGACTAGTGGCACAGATACGCAGTATTTT | CAISAPGTSGTDTQYF
TRBJ2-1 | TRBV9 | . | . | TGTGCCAGCAGCGATCCCCTCGAGAATGAGCAGTTCTTC | CASSDPLENEQFF
TRBJ1-1 | TRBV6-5 | once | TRBD1 | TGTGCCAGCAGAAGACAGGGCTTGAACACTGAAGCTTTCTTT | CASRRQGLNTEAFF
TRBJ2-3 | TRBV7-2 | . | . | TGTGCCAGCAGCTTAGCGGGGGGTTGGTCAGATACGCAGTATTTT | CASSLAGGWSDTQYF
TRBJ1-5 | TRBV7-9 | once | . | TGTGCCAGCAGCTTATCTGGGGAACAGCCCCAGCATTTT | CASSLSGEQPQHF
TRBJ1-2 | TRBV7-2 | . | . | TGTGCCAGCAGCTTAGCTACTAACTATGGCTACACCTTC | CASSLATNYGYTF
TRBJ2-2 | TRBV7-8 | . | . | TGTGCCAGCAGCTTAGTGGGCCCCACCGGGGAGCTGTTTTTT | CASSLVGPTGELFF
TRBJ2-3 | TRBV27 | . | . | TGTGCCAGCAGTTCGGTCTTTAGCACAGATACGCAGTATTTT | CASSSVFSTDTQYF
TRBJ1-2 | TRBV9 | . | . | TGTGCCAGCAGCGCCGATAACTATGGCTACACCTTC | CASSADNYGYTF
TRBJ2-1 | TRBV5-1 | . | TRBD2 | TGCGCCAGCAGCTGGACTAGCGGGAGGGCGGGTTACAATGAGCAGTTCTTC | CASSWTSGRAGYNEQFF
TRBJ2-1 | TRBV19 | . | . | TGTGCCAGTTCTGGCCCTGCGGGATACAATGAGCAGTTCTTC | CASSGPAGYNEQFF
TRBJ2-1 | TRBV30 | . | . | TGTGCCTGGAGTGCTGGGTCGGAGGGGAGCGGGTTCTTC | CAWSAGSEGSGFF
TRBJ1-4 | TRBV18 | . | . | TGTGCCAGCTCACCACTACGGCACCGTAAACTGTTTTTT | CASSPLRHRKLFF
TRBJ2-7 | TRBV5-3 | . | . | TGTGCCAGAGAGGGGGAGTACGAGCAGTACTTC | CAREGEYEQYF
TRBJ2-7 | TRBV6-1 | once | . | TGTGCCAGCCGCACCGGGGCGGGGAGGCACTACGAGCAGTACTTC | CASRTGAGRHYEQYF
TRBJ2-1 | TRBV27 | once | . | TGTGCCTCCGGACTAACTTCCTACAATGAGCAGTTCTTC | CASGLTSYNEQFF
TRBJ2-3 | TRBV6-1 | . | TRBD1 | TGTGCCAGCAGTGGGACAGGGGAGACAGATACGCAGTATTTT | CASSGTGETDTQYF
TRBJ2-5 | TRBV6-1 | . | . | TGTGCCAGCAGTGAAGCGGACGGCCCAGAGACCCAGTACTTC | CASSEADGPETQYF
TRBJ2-7 | TRBV20-1 | . | TRBD2 | TGCAGTGCCGGGGGGGGCGAGCAGTACTTC | CSAGGGEQYF
TRBJ2-7 | TRBV6-1 | . | TRBD2 | TGTGCCAGCAGAGCACTAGCGGGTTCCTACGAGCAGTACTTC | CASRALAGSYEQYF
TRBJ2-5 | TRBV30 | . | . | TGTGCCTGGAGTATAGGGGGAGAAGAGACCCAGTACTTC | CAWSIGGEETQYF
TRBJ1-1 | TRBV29-1 | . | . | TGCAGCGTGAGAGACAGTCTGTCGGCTGAAGCTTTCTTT | CSVRDSLSAEAFF
TRBJ1-1 | TRBV29-1 | . | . | TGCAGCGTTGTTACCACTGAAGCTTTCTTT | CSVVTTEAFF
TRBJ1-1 | TRBV14 | few | . | TGTGCCAGCAGCCTTCTGCGCATGAACACTGAAGCTTTCTTT | CASSLLRMNTEAFF